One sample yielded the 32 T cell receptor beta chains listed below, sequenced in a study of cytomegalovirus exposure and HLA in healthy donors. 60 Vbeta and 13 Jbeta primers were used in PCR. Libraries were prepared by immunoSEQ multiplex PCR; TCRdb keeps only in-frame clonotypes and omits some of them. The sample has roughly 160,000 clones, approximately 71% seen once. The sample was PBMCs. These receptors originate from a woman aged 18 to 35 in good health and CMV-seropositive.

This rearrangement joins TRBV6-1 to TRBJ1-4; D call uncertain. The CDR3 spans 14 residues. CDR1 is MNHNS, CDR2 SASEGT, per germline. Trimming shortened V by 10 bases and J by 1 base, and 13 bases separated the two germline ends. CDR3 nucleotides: TGTGCCACCGGAAACCGAGGAACTAATGAAAAACTGTTTTTT. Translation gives CATGNRGTNEKLFF.

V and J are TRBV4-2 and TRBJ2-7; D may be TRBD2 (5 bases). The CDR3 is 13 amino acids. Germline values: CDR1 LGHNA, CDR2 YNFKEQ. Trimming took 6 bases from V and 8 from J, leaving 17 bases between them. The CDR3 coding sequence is TGTGCCAGCAGTCTCTCGCGGGTTGGCAAGCAGTACTTC. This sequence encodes CASSLSRVGKQYF.

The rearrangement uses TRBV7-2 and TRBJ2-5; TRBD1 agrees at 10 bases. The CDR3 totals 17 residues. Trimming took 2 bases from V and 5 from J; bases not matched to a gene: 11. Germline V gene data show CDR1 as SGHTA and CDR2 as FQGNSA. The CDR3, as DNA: TGTGCCAGCAGCTTACTACGGGGACAGGGGACGAGTGAGACCCAGTACTTC. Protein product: CASSLLRGQGTSETQYF.

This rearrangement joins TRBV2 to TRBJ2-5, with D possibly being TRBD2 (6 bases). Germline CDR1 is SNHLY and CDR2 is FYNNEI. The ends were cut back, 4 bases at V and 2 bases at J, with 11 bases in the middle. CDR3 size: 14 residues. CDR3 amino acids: CASSGPAGQETQYF. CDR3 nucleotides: TGTGCCAGCAGTGGTCCTGCGGGGCAAGAGACCCAGTACTTC.

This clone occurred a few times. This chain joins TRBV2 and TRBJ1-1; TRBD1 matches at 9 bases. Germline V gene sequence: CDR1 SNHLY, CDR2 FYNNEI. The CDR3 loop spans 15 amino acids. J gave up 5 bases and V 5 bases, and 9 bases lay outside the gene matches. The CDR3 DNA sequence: TGTGCCAGCAGTAAAGAGACAGGGGGTTCAACTGAAGCTTTCTTT. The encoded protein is CASSKETGGSTEAFF.

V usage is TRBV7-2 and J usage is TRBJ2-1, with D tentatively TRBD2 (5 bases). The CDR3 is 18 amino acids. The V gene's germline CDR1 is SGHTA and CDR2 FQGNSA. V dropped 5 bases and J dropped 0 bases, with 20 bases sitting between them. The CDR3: CASSLPSDSRSSYNEQFF. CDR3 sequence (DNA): TGTGCCAGCAGCCTCCCCTCGGACTCAAGAAGCTCCTACAATGAGCAGTTCTTC.

CDR3 protein: CASSRRDRANEKLFF. The CDR3 bases are TGCGCCAGCAGCCGCCGGGACAGGGCCAATGAAAAACTGTTTTTT. V and J are TRBV4-3 and TRBJ1-4; 9 nucleotides agree with TRBD1. Germline V lookup: CDR1 LGHNA, CDR2 YSLEER. The CDR3 is 15 residues long. Trimming took 4 bases from V and 5 from J; bases not matched to a gene: 5.

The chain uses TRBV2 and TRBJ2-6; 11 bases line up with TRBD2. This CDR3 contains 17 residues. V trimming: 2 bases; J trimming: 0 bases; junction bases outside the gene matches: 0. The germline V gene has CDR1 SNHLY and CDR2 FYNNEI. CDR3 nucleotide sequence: TGTGCCAGCAGTGAAACTAGCGGGGGCTCTGGGGCCAACGTCCTGACTTTC. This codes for CASSETSGGSGANVLTF.

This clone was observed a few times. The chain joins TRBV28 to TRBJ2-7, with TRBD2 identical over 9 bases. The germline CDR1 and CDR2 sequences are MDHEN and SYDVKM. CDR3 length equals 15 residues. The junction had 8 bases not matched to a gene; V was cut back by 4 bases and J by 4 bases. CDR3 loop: CASSSPASGAYEQYF. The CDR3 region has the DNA TGTGCCAGCAGTTCCCCGGCTAGCGGGGCTTACGAGCAGTACTTC.

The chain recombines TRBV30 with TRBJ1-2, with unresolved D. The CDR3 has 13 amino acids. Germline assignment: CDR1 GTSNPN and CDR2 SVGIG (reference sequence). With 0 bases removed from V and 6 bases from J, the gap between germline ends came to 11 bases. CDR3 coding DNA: TGTGCCTGGAGTGTACAGCCCGCAGATGGCTACACCTTC. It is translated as CAWSVQPADGYTF.

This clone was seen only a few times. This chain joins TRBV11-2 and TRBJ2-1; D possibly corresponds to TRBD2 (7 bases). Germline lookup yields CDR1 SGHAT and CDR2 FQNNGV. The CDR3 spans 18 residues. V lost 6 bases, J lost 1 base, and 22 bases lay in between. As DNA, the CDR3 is TGTGCCAGCAGTCTTCTATCCGTCGGGGGGCCGTCCTACAATGAGCAGTTCTTC. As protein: CASSLLSVGGPSYNEQFF.

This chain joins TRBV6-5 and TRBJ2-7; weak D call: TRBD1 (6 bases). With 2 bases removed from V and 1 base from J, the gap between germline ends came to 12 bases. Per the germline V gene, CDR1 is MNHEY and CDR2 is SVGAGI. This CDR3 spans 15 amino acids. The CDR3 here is CASSYVPTGSYEQYF. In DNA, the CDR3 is TGTGCCAGCAGTTACGTGCCTACAGGGTCCTACGAGCAGTACTTC.

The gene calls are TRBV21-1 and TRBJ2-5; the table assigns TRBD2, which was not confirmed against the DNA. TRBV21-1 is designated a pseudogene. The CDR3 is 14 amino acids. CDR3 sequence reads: CASDPGRGQETQYF. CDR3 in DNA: TGTGCCAGCGACCCCGGGAGGGGCCAAGAGACCCAGTACTTC.

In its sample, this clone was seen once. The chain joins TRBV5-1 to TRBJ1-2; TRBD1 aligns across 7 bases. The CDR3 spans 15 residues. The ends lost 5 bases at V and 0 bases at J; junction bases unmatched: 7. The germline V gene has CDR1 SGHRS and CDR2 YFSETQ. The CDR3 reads CASRPGDSANYGYTF. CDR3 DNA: TGCGCCAGCAGGCCGGGGGACAGCGCTAACTATGGCTACACCTTC.

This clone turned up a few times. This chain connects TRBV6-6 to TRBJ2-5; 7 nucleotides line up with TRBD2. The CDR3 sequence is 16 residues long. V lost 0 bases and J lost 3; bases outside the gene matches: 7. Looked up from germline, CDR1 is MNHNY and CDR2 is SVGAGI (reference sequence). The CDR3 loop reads CASSYSAGTTEETQYF. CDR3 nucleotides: TGTGCCAGCAGTTACTCGGCAGGGACTACAGAAGAGACCCAGTACTTC.

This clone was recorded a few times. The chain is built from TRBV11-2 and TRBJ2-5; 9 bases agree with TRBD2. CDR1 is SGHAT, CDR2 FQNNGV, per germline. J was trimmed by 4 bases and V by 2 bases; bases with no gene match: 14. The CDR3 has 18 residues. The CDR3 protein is CASSLLVAGAFVGETQYF. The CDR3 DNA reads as TGTGCCAGCAGCTTACTCGTAGCGGGGGCCTTTGTGGGAGAGACCCAGTACTTC.

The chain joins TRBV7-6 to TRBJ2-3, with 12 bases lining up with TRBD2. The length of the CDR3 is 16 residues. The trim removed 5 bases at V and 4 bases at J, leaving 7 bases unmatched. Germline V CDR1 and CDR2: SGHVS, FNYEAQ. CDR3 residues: CASSPLAGGPPDTQYF. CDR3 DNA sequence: TGTGCCAGCAGCCCTCTAGCGGGGGGGCCCCCAGATACGCAGTATTTT. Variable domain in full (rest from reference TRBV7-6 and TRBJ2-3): GAGVSQSPRYKVTKRGQDVALRCDPISGHVSLYWYRQALGQGPEFLTYFNYEAQQDKSGLPNDRFSAERPEGSISTLTIQRTEQRDSAMYRCASSPLAGGPPDTQYFGPGTRLTVL.

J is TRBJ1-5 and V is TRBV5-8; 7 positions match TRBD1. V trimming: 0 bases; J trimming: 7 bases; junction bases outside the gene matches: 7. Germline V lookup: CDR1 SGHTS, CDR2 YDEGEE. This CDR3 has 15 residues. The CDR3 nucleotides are TGTGCCAGCAGCTTGGAAGGGGGCTTGGGCCAGCCCCAGCATTTT. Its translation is CASSLEGGLGQPQHF.

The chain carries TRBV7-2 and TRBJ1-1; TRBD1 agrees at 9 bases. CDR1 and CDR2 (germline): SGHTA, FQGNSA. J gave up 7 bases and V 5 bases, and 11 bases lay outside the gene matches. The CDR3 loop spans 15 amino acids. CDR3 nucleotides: TGTGCCAGCAGCCCCAGCCTTGGACAGGGGAGTGAAGCTTTCTTT. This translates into CASSPSLGQGSEAFF. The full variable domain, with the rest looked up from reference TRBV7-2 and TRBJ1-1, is GAGVSQSPSNKVTEKGKDVELRCDPISGHTALYWYRQSLGQGLEFLIYFQGNSAPDKSGLPSDRFSAERTGGSVSTLTIQRTQQEDSAVYLCASSPSLGQGSEAFFGQGTRLTVV.

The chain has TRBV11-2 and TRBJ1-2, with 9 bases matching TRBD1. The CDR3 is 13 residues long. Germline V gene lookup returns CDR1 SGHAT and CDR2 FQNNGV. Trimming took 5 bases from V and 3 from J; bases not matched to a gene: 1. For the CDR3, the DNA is TGTGCCAGCAGCAGGGACAGGGACTATGGCTACACCTTC. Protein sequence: CASSRDRDYGYTF.

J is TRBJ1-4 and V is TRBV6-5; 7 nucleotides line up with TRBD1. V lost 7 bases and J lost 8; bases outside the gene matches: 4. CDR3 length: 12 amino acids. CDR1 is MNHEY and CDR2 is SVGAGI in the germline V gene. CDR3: CASNRGEEKLFF. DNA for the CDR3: TGTGCCAGCAACAGGGGCGAAGAAAAACTGTTTTTT.

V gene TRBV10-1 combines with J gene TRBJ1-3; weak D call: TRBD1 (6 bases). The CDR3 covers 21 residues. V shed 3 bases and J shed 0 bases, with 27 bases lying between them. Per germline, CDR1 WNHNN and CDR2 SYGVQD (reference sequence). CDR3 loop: CASSDKGRGQEDLFSGNTIYF. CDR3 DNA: TGCGCCAGCAGTGATAAAGGGCGGGGGCAAGAGGACCTATTCTCTGGAAACACCATATATTTT.

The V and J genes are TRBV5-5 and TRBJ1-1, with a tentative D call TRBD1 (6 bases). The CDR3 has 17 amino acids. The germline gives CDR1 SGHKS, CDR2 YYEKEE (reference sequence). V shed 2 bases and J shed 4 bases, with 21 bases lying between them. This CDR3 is CASSFEVGGLGSTEAFF. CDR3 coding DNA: TGTGCCAGCAGCTTTGAAGTGGGGGGGCTTGGGAGCACTGAAGCTTTCTTT.

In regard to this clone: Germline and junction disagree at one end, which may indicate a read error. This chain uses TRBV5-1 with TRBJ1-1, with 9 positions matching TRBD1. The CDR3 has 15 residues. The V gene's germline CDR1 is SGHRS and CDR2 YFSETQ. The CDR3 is CAGSQKGQGNTEAFF. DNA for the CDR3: TGCGCCGGCAGCCAAAAGGGACAGGGGAACACTGAAGCTTTCTTT.

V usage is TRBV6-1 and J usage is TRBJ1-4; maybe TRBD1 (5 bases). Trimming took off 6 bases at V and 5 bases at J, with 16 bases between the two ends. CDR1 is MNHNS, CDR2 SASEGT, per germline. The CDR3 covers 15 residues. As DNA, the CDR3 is TGTGCCAGCAGCCACCGACAGTTGCCCAATGAAAAACTGTTTTTT. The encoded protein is CASSHRQLPNEKLFF.

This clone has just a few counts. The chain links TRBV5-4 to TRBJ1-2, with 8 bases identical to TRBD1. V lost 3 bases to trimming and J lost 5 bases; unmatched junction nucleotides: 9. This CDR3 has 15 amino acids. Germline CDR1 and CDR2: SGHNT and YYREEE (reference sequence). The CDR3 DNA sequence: TGTGCCAGCAGCTCACGGACAGGGAAGTATTATGGCTACACCTTC. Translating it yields CASSSRTGKYYGYTF.

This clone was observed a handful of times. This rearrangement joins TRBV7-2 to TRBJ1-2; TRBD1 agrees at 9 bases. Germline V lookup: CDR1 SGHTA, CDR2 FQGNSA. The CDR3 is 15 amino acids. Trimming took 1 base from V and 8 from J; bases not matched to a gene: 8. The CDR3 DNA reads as TGTGCCAGCAGCTTAGTCGGGACAGGGCTTAGCGGCTACACCTTC. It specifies CASSLVGTGLSGYTF. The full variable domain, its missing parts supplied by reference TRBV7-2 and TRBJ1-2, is GAGVSQSPSNKVTEKGKDVELRCDPISGHTALYWYRQSLGQGLEFLIYFQGNSAPDKSGLPSDRFSAERTGGSVSTLTIQRTQQEDSAVYLCASSLVGTGLSGYTFGSGTRLTVV.

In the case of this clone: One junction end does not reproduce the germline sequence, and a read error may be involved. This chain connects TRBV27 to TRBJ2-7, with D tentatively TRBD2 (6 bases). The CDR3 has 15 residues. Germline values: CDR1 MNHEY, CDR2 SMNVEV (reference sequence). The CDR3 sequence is CANSLSPGEADEQYF. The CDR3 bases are TGTGCCAACAGTTTATCCCCGGGGGAGGCAGACGAGCAGTACTTC.

The CDR3 region is CASSKQGSEQFF. The CDR3 DNA reads TGTGCCAGCTCGAAACAGGGAAGTGAGCAGTTCTTC. The chain is built from TRBV18 and TRBJ2-1, with D possibly matching TRBD1 (6 bases). Trimming took 6 bases from V and 9 from J, leaving 12 bases between them. The CDR3 runs 12 residues. CDR1 is KGHSH, CDR2 LQKENI, per germline.

The CDR3 is CASSLGTSGGSEQYF. As DNA, the CDR3 is TGTGCCAGCAGCTTAGGCACTAGCGGGGGGTCCGAGCAGTACTTC. The V gene is TRBV7-9, the J gene TRBJ2-7, with 12 bases aligning to TRBD2. The CDR3 sequence is 15 residues long. CDR1 is SEHNR and CDR2 is FQNEAQ in the germline V gene (reference sequence). J lost 6 bases, V lost 1 base, and 4 bases had no gene match.

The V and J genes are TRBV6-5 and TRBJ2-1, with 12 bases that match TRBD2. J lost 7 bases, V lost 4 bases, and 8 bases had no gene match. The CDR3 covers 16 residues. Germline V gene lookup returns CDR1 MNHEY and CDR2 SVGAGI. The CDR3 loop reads CASSSPSGGALNEQFF. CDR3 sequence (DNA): TGTGCCAGCAGTTCTCCTAGCGGGGGGGCCCTGAATGAGCAGTTCTTC.

This CDR3 is CASSLDRGHTNYGYTF. CDR3 nucleotides: TGTGCCAGCAGCTTGGACAGGGGGCACACAAACTATGGCTACACCTTC. The chain couples TRBV5-6 to TRBJ1-2, with 9 positions matching TRBD1. V shed 0 bases, J shed 2 bases, and the junction held 5 bases outside the gene matches. The CDR3 extends over 16 amino acids. Germline CDR1 reads SGHDT; CDR2 reads YYEEEE.